These 18 T cell receptor beta chains share one sample of origin, sequenced in a study of T cells after posttransplantation cyclophosphamide. Methotrexate plus calcineurin inhibitor accompanied controls' myeloablative marrow transplants; sampling was 1 year later. Assay used: immunoSEQ multiplex PCR; TCRdb lists only in-frame clones, some missing. The data contain approximately 15,000 clones, 80% to 90% of them singletons. Sequenced here: PBMCs, sampled roughly 470 days after allogeneic stem cell transplant with calcineurin inhibitor and methotrexate. These receptors were taken from a young adult male patient who received an allogeneic stem cell transplant from an unrelated donor, was CMV-positive, and had acute and chronic GVHD. Some T cells may possibly be graft donor cells.

In DNA form, the CDR3 reads TGCAGCGTTGAATACTGGTTAGCGGGAGAAGTGATGGATGAGCAGTTCTTC. It codes for CSVEYWLAGEVMDEQFF. The chain carries TRBV29-1 and TRBJ2-1; TRBD2 matches at 9 bases. CDR1 is SQVTM, CDR2 ANQGSEA, per germline. This CDR3 has 17 amino acids. J lost 8 bases, V lost 2 bases, and 16 bases had no gene match.

CDR3 bases: TGTGCCAGCAGTTCCGGGCTCGGGGACCTGGAGGGGGAGCAGTTCTTC. Translating gives CASSSGLGDLEGEQFF. The chain has TRBV2 and TRBJ2-1, with D tentatively TRBD2 (6 bases). The V end lost 5 bases, the J end lost 10 bases, and 24 bases lay between the germline ends. CDR3 length: 16 amino acids. Germline CDR1 is SNHLY and CDR2 is FYNNEI.

This clone was counted between two and nine times. This rearrangement joins TRBV19 to TRBJ1-1; the match to TRBD1 covers 8 bases. CDR3 length equals 14 residues. CDR1 is LNHDA and CDR2 is SQIVND in the germline V gene (reference sequence). The trim removed 5 bases at V and 10 bases at J, leaving 12 bases unmatched. The chain's CDR3 is CASSVPGQAETAFF. The CDR3 DNA is TGTGCCAGTAGTGTCCCGGGACAGGCGGAGACAGCTTTCTTT.

This chain links TRBV11-2 with TRBJ1-1, with D possibly being TRBD1 (6 bases). The germline V gene encodes CDR1 SGHAT and CDR2 FQNNGV. This CDR3 has 17 residues. The ends were cut back, 3 bases at V and 2 bases at J, with 19 bases in the middle. The CDR3 sequence is CASSFNSPSGANTEAFF. CDR3 nucleotides: TGTGCCAGCAGCTTCAACTCCCCCTCAGGGGCAAACACTGAAGCTTTCTTT. The whole variable domain, filled in from reference TRBV11-2 and TRBJ1-1, reads EAGVAQSPRYKIIEKRQSVAFWCNPISGHATLYWYQQILGQGPKLLIQFQNNGVVDDSQLPKDRFSAERLKGVDSTLKIQPAKLEDSAVYLCASSFNSPSGANTEAFFGQGTRLTVV.

The chain recombines TRBV2 with TRBJ2-5, with 8 bases fitting TRBD1. The ends lost 7 bases at V and 4 bases at J; junction bases unmatched: 8. CDR1 and CDR2 from the germline V gene are SNHLY and FYNNEI. The CDR3 is 14 residues long. This CDR3 is CASTGQGRVETQYF. CDR3 nucleotides: TGTGCCAGCACCGGACAGGGTCGTGTAGAGACCCAGTACTTC.

The gene calls are TRBV7-8 and TRBJ2-7; TRBD2 matches 11 bases. V shed 2 bases, J shed 6 bases, and the junction held 18 bases outside the gene matches. The germline gives CDR1 SGHVS, CDR2 FQNEAQ. The CDR3 spans 19 residues. CDR3: CASSLLFGLAGTLLGEQYF. CDR3 sequence (DNA): TGTGCCAGCAGCTTATTATTCGGACTAGCGGGTACCCTATTGGGCGAGCAGTACTTC.

V usage is TRBV7-8 and J usage is TRBJ2-1, with TRBD2 matching over 10 bases. With V trimmed by 5 bases and J by 2 bases, 9 bases remained unmatched. Germline loops: CDR1 SGHVS, CDR2 FQNEAQ. This CDR3 spans 17 amino acids. In DNA form, the CDR3 reads TGTGCCAGCAGCCCAGCGGTACTAGCGGGACCCTACAATGAGCAGTTCTTC. This sequence encodes CASSPAVLAGPYNEQFF.

The CDR3 is CASSMARQGQFF. DNA for the CDR3: TGTGCCAGTAGTATGGCAAGACAGGGGCAGTTCTTC. The J gene is TRBJ2-1, the V gene TRBV19, with 7 positions matching TRBD1. The length of the CDR3 is 12 residues. Germline V CDR1 and CDR2: LNHDA, SQIVND (reference sequence). V lost 3 bases to trimming and J lost 12 bases; unmatched junction nucleotides: 5.

V is TRBV27 and J is TRBJ2-6; D call uncertain. This CDR3 has 16 amino acids. Trimming left V 4 bases short and J 2 bases short, with 12 bases between. From germline, CDR1 is MNHEY and CDR2 SMNVEV (reference sequence). Here the CDR3 reads CASSSPYTPGANVLTF. In nucleotides, the CDR3 is TGTGCCAGCAGTTCACCGTACACCCCTGGGGCCAACGTCCTGACTTTC.

V is TRBV7-8 and J is TRBJ1-3, with 8 bases that match TRBD1. V lost 5 bases and J lost 2; bases outside the gene matches: 5. The germline V gene encodes CDR1 SGHVS and CDR2 FQNEAQ. This CDR3 region has 15 residues. The DNA of the CDR3 is TGTGCCAGCAGCGGCGGACAGGGCGCTGGAAACACCATATATTTT. Translated: CASSGGQGAGNTIYF.

V usage is TRBV4-3 and J usage is TRBJ1-2, with TRBD1 matching 7 bases. The CDR3 is 14 amino acids. V lost 1 base, J lost 4 bases, and 3 bases stayed unmatched. From germline, CDR1 is LGHNA and CDR2 YSLEER. CDR3 in amino acids: CASSQGDSPYGYTF. In DNA form, the CDR3 reads TGCGCCAGCAGCCAAGGGGACAGTCCCTATGGCTACACCTTC.

This CDR3 reads CASSSAVEWETQYF. In DNA, the CDR3 is TGTGCCAGCAGCTCAGCGGTTGAATGGGAGACCCAGTACTTC. The chain has TRBV5-6 and TRBJ2-5; maybe TRBD2 (5 bases). From germline, CDR1 is SGHDT and CDR2 YYEEEE. This CDR3 has 14 amino acids. Trimming removed 3 bases from V and 5 bases from J, with 14 bases in between. Complete variable domain (other parts from reference TRBV5-6 and TRBJ2-5): DAGVTQSPTHLIKTRGQQVTLRCSPKSGHDTVSWYQQALGQGPQFIFQYYEEEERQRGNFPDRFSGHQFPNYSSELNVNALLLGDSALYLCASSSAVEWETQYFGPGTRLLVL.

The rearrangement joins TRBV30 to TRBJ2-4, with 7 bases fitting TRBD1. CDR1 is GTSNPN, CDR2 SVGIG, per germline (reference sequence). The trim removed 4 bases at V and 0 bases at J, leaving 6 bases unmatched. The CDR3 spans 15 residues. The CDR3 here is CAWTTGPLAKNIQYF. The CDR3 region has the DNA TGTGCCTGGACGACAGGGCCCCTAGCCAAAAACATTCAGTACTTC.

This clone was seen once. The rearrangement joins TRBV28 to TRBJ1-5; tentatively, D is TRBD1 (5 bases). Germline CDR1 and CDR2: MDHEN and SYDVKM. The ends were cut back, 5 bases at V and 4 bases at J, with 12 bases in the middle. The CDR3 contains 14 residues. In nucleotides, the CDR3 is TGTGCCAGCAGTCCCTGGGGGGGGAATCAGCCCCAGCATTTT. Encoded protein: CASSPWGGNQPQHF.

The chain has TRBV28 and TRBJ2-7, with D perhaps TRBD2 (6 bases). The germline gives CDR1 MDHEN, CDR2 SYDVKM. Between the trimmed V and J ends, which lost 5 bases and 0 bases, there was a span of 17 bases. CDR3 length equals 16 residues. Written as DNA, the CDR3 is TGTGCCAGCAGTCCCTATGGGACTCCTAGCTCCTACGAGCAGTACTTC. Translation gives CASSPYGTPSSYEQYF.

This sequence joins TRBV27 and TRBJ2-7, with D possibly matching TRBD1 (6 bases). Germline CDR1 is MNHEY and CDR2 is SMNVEV (reference sequence). V shed 6 bases and J shed 5 bases, with 14 bases lying between them. The CDR3 consists of 13 residues. CDR3 sequence (DNA): TGTGCCAGCAGCCACAGGGTGGCCCACGAGCAGTACTTC. Its translation: CASSHRVAHEQYF.

The chain uses TRBV28 and TRBJ2-1; no reliable D call. CDR3 size: 11 residues. Per germline, CDR1 MDHEN and CDR2 SYDVKM. V dropped 1 base and J dropped 10 bases, with 5 bases sitting between them. The CDR3 sequence is CASSLLIEQFF. CDR3 bases: TGTGCCAGCAGTTTATTAATAGAGCAGTTCTTC. Based on the CDR3 plus reference TRBV28 and TRBJ2-1, the full variable domain is DVKVTQSSRYLVKRTGEKVFLECVQDMDHENMFWYRQDPGLGLRLIYFSYDVKMKEKGDIPEGYSVSREKKERFSLILESASTNQTSMYLCASSLLIEQFFGPGTRLTVL.

The chain combines TRBV9 with TRBJ2-3; D may be TRBD1 (6 bases). The germline V and J ends were trimmed by 4 bases and 2 bases, with 17 bases remaining between them. CDR1 is SGDLS, CDR2 YYNGEE, per germline. CDR3 length: 16 amino acids. CDR3 sequence reads: CASSPRIAGATDTQYF. As DNA, the CDR3 is TGTGCCAGCAGCCCTAGAATCGCAGGGGCCACAGATACGCAGTATTTT.